This T cell receptor beta chain is drawn from a study of cytomegalovirus exposure and HLA in healthy donors. Germline lookup yields CDR1 MNHEY and CDR2 SVGAGI. The V gene end was trimmed by 4 bases and the J gene end by 0 bases; junction bases not matched to a gene: 3. The CDR3 has 14 amino acids. Study-wide findings and caveats: Rare TCR sequences predominated, though certain public TCRs were found in many donors.

This PCR relied on a set of 60 Vbeta primers and 13 Jbeta primers. The protocol was immunoSEQ multiplex PCR, while the TCRdb copy is restricted to in-frame clones and leaves out a portion. The sample lists some 170,000 clones, 8.5% to 10% occurring once. This clone turned up a few times. Its antigen is not known. Sequenced material: PBMCs. This sequence originates from a woman in her twenties or thirties in good health and CMV-seropositive. The chain joins TRBV6-5 to TRBJ2-7; 7 positions agree with TRBD1. The CDR3: CASSLGQDSYEQYF. The DNA for the CDR3 is TGTGCCAGCAGTTTAGGACAGGACTCCTACGAGCAGTACTTC.